The clone carrying this T cell receptor (beta chain) was picked up a small number of times. The sample originates from a study of OX40 agonist ivuxolimab in advanced cancers. TCRdb's copy holds only in-frame clones and misses some; the assay was immunoSEQ multiplex PCR. This table holds roughly 79,000 clones, approximately 84% found once. The CDR3 loop spans 14 amino acids. V was shortened by 1 base and J by 3 bases, with 7 bases between the two germline ends. Germline V gene data show CDR1 as MNHNS and CDR2 as SASEGT. This chain joins TRBV6-1 and TRBJ2-1; D ambiguous. The sequencing here drew on CD4+ or CD8+ T cells sorted from blood, taken in a trial of the OX40 agonist ivuxolimab. This sequence originates from an adult with an advanced solid tumor such as melanoma, head and neck, liver or kidney cancer. The CDR3 nucleotides read TGTGCCAGCAGTGAAGATTGGGACTACAATGAGCAGTTCTTC. Translating gives CASSEDWDYNEQFF.